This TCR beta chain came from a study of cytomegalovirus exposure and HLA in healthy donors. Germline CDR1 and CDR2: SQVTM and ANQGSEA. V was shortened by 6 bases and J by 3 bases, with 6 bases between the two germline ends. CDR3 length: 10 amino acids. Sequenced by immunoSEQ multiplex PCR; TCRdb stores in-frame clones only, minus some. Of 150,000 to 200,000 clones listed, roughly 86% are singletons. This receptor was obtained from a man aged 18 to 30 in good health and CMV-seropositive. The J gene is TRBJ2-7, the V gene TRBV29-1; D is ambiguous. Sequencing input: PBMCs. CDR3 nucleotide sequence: TGCAGCGTGTCAGACTACGAGCAGTACTTC. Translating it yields CSVSDYEQYF.